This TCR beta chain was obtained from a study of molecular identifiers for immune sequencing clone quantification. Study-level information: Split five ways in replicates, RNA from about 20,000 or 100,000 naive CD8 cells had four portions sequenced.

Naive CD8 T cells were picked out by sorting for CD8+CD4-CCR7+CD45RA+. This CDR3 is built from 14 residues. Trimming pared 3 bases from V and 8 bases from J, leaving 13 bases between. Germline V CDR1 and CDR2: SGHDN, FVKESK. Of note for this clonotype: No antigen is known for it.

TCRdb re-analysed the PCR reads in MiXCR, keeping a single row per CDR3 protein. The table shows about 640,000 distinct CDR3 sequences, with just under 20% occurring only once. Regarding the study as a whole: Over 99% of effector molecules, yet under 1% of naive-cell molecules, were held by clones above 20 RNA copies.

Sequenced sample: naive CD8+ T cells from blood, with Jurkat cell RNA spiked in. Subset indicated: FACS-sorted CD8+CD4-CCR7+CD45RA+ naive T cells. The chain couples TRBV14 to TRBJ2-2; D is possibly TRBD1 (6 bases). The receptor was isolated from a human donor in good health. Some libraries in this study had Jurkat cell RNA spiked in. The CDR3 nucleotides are TGTGCCAGCAGCCACCCGTCAGGGGTTGGGGAGCTGTTTTTT. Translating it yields CASSHPSGVGELFF.